Listed below are T cell receptor beta chains from one sample, sequenced in a study of Graves' ophthalmopathy and Graves' hyperthyroidism. TCRdb re-derived calls from the multiplex PCR reads in MiXCR, one entry per CDR3 protein. Seen here are a few hundred thousand distinct CDR3 sequences, roughly 18% observed once, and the top ten hold around 1.6%. The sample taken for sequencing was peripheral blood. These receptors were obtained from a young woman with Graves' ophthalmopathy. The CDR3 runs from the conserved cysteine through the conserved F or W. A D gene is named only where the DNA matches it firmly. Not every row has a clone size; where given, it reads once, few, many or a size class.

v_call,j_call,clone_size,d_call,cdr3_nt,cdr3_aa
TRBV10-3,TRBJ1-1,many,TRBD1,TGTGCCATCAGGGGACAGGGGATTGAAGCTTTCTTT,CAIRGQGIEAFF
TRBV11-2,TRBJ2-7,many,TRBD1,TGTGCCAGCAGCTTAGGTTCAGGGGGCTACGAGCAGTACTTC,CASSLGSGGYEQYF
TRBV27,TRBJ2-7,many,NA,TGTGCCAGCAGCCCACGGGTCAACTCCTACGAGCAGCACTTC,CASSPRVNSYEQHF
TRBV7-2,TRBJ2-7,many,TRBD2,TGTGCCAGCAGCTTGGGAGAAGCGGGAGGGCCGTACGAGCAGTACTTC,CASSLGEAGGPYEQYF
TRBV28,TRBJ2-5,many,NA,TGTGCCAGCAGTCTACAAGTGACCCAGTACTTC,CASSLQVTQYF
TRBV27,TRBJ1-2,many,TRBD1,TGTGCCAGCAGTTTATCCGGGGACAGGGGGGGCTACACCTTC,CASSLSGDRGGYTF
TRBV10-2,TRBJ1-5,many,NA,TGCGCCAGCACTGTTTACACATCTGGACCCCAGCATTTT,CASTVYTSGPQHF
TRBV12-3/TRBV12-4,TRBJ1-1,NA,TRBD1,TGTGCCAGCAGTACCTCCGGGACAGGACGAACTGAAGCTTTCTTT,CASSTSGTGRTEAFF
TRBV10-3,TRBJ1-1,many,TRBD1,TGTGCCATCAGTGAGTCGATGTCCGGGACAGGGCAAGGGGGTGGTCCGGCTTTCTTT,CAISESMSGTGQGGGPAFF
TRBV13,TRBJ2-5,NA,TRBD1,TGTGCCAGCAGCTTAAGGGACAGTCAAGAGACCCAGTACTTC,CASSLRDSQETQYF
TRBV2,TRBJ2-3,many,TRBD2,TGTGCCAGCAGTGAAGCGTTGGTAGCGGGAATTGCAGATACGCAGTATTTT,CASSEALVAGIADTQYF
TRBV6-5,TRBJ2-7,many,NA,TGTGCCAGCAGTTACAACAGGGTAGCATTCTACGAGCAGTACTTC,CASSYNRVAFYEQYF
TRBV28,TRBJ2-3,many,NA,TGTGCCAGCAGTTTCCCCTGGGGTGCAGATACGCAGTATTTT,CASSFPWGADTQYF
TRBV28,TRBJ1-1,many,NA,TGTGCCAGTTATAAGGGGTCTGAAGCTTTCTTT,CASYKGSEAFF
TRBV10-3,TRBJ2-2,many,NA,TGTGCCATCAGTGCCAAGGGGGACACCGGGGAGCTGTTTTTT,CAISAKGDTGELFF
TRBV2,TRBJ2-7,NA,NA,TGTGCCAGCAGTCCCTACAGGGAGAGATACGAGCAGTACTTC,CASSPYRERYEQYF
TRBV7-9,TRBJ2-7,NA,NA,TGTGCCAGCAGCTTAACGGAGGGCCTTTACGAGCAGTACTTC,CASSLTEGLYEQYF
TRBV28,TRBJ2-3,many,NA,TGTGCCAGCAGTTTATTAGGGGGGGCACAGGCAGATACGCAGTATTTT,CASSLLGGAQADTQYF
TRBV6-2/TRBV6-3,TRBJ1-1,many,NA,TGTGCCAGCAGTTACTTTGGGCTCCCCTTGGGGACTGAAGCTTTCTTT,CASSYFGLPLGTEAFF
TRBV6-1,TRBJ2-4,many,TRBD1,TGTGCCAGCAGTGGAATAGGGACAGTAAACATTCAGTACTTC,CASSGIGTVNIQYF
TRBV6-5,TRBJ2-5,many,TRBD2,TGTGCCAGCTCCCGATTAGGACTAGCGGCCGAGACCCAGTACTTC,CASSRLGLAAETQYF
TRBV6-1,TRBJ1-1,NA,TRBD1,TGTGCCAGCAGAAGGGACAGCGGGACGGCTTTCTTT,CASRRDSGTAFF
TRBV24-1,TRBJ2-5,many,TRBD1,TGTGCCACCAGTGGGGGGACAGGGGCCCGTGAGACCCAGTACTTC,CATSGGTGARETQYF